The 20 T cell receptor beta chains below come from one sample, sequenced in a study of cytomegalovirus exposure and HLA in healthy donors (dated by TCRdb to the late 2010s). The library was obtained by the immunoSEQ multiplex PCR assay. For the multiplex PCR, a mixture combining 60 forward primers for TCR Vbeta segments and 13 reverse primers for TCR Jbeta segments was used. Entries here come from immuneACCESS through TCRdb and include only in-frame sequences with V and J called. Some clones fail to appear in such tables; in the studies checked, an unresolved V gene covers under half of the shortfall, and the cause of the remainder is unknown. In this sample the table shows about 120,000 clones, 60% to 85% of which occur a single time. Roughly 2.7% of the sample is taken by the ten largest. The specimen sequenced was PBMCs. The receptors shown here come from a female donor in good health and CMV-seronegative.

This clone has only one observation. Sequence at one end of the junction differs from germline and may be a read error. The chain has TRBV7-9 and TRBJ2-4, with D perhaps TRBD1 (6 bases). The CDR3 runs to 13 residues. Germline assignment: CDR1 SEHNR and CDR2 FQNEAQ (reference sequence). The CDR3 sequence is CTSSQGGQNIQYF. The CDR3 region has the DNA TGTACCAGCAGCCAAGGGGGTCAAAACATTCAGTACTTC.

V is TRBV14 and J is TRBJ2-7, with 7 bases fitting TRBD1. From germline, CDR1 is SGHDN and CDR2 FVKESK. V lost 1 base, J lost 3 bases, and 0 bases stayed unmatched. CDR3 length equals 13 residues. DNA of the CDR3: TGTGCCAGCAGCCAAGCAGGGGGCTACGAGCAGTACTTC. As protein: CASSQAGGYEQYF.

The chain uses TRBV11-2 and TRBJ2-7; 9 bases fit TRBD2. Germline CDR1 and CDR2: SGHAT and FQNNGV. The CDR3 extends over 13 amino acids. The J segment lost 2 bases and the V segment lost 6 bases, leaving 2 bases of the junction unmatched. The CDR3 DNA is TGTGCCAGCAGAAGCGGGGGGCCCTACGAGCAGTACTTC. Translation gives CASRSGGPYEQYF.

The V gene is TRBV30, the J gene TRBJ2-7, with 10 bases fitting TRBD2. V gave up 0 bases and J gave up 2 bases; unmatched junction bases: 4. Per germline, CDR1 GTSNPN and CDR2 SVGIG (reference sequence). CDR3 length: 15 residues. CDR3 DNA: TGTGCCTGGAGTGTTATAGCGGGAGGTACCTACGAGCAGTACTTC. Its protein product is CAWSVIAGGTYEQYF.

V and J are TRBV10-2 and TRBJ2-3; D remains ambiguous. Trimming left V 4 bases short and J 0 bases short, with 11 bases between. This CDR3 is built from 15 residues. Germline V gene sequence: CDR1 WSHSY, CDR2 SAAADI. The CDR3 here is CASSGDLRSTDTQYF. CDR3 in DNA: TGCGCCAGCAGTGGCGACTTGCGTAGCACAGATACGCAGTATTTT.

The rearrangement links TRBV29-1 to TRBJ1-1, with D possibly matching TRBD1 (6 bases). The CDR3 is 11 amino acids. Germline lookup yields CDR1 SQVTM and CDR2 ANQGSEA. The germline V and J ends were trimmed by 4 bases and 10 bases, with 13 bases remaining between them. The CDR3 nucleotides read TGCAGCGTTGGAGGGGACATCGGAGCTTTCTTT. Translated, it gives CSVGGDIGAFF.

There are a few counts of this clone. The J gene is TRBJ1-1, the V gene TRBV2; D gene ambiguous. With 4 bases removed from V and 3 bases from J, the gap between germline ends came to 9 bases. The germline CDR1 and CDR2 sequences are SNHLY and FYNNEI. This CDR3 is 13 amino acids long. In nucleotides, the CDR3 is TGTGCCAGCAGTGGCCAGGCCGACACTGAAGCTTTCTTT. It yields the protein CASSGQADTEAFF. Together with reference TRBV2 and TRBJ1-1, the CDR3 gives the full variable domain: EPEVTQTPSHQVTQMGQEVILRCVPISNHLYFYWYRQILGQKVEFLVSFYNNEISEKSEIFDDQFSVERPDGSNFTLKIRSTKLEDSAMYFCASSGQADTEAFFGQGTRLTVV.

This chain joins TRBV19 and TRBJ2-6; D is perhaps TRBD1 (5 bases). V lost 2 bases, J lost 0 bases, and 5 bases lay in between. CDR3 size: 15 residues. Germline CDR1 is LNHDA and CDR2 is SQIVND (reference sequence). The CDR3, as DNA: TGTGCCAGTAGTATACAGGGCTCTGGGGCCAACGTCCTGACTTTC. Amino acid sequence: CASSIQGSGANVLTF.

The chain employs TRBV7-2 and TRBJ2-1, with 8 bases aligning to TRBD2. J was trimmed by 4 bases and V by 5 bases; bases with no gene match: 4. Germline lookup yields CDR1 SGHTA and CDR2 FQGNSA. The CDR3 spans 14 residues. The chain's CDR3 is CASSRGGPYNEQFF. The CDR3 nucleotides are TGTGCCAGCAGCCGGGGGGGCCCGTACAATGAGCAGTTCTTC. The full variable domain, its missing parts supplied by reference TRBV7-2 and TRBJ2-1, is GAGVSQSPSNKVTEKGKDVELRCDPISGHTALYWYRQSLGQGLEFLIYFQGNSAPDKSGLPSDRFSAERTGGSVSTLTIQRTQQEDSAVYLCASSRGGPYNEQFFGPGTRLTVL.

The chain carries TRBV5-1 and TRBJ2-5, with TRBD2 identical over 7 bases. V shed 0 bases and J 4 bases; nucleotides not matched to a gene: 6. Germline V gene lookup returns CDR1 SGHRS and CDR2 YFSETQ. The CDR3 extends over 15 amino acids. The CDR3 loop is CASSLGGGGGETQYF. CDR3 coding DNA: TGCGCCAGCAGCTTGGGCGGGGGAGGTGGAGAGACCCAGTACTTC.

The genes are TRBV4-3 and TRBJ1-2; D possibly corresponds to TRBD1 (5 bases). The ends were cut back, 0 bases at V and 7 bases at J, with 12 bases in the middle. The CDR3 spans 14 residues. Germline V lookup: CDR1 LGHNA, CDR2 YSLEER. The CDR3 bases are TGCGCCAGCAGCCAAGAGAGGGACTCTAGTGGCTACACCTTC. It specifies CASSQERDSSGYTF.

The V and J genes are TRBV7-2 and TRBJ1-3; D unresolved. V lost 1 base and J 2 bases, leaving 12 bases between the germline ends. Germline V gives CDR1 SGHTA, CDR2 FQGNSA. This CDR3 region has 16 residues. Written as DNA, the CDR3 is TGTGCCAGCAGCTTAGTTGGCAGGCTCCCTGGAAACACCATATATTTT. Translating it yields CASSLVGRLPGNTIYF.

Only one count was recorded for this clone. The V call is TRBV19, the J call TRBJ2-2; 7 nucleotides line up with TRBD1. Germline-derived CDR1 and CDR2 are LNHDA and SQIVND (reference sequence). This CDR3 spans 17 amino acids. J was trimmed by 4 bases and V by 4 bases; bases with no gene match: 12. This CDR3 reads CASSTLRGTATTGELFF. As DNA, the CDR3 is TGTGCCAGTAGTACCCTCAGGGGGACAGCTACCACCGGGGAGCTGTTTTTT.

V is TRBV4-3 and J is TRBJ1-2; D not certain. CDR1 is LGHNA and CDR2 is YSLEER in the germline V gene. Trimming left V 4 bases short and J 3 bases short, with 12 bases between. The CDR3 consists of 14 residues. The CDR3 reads CASSRYLGDYGYTF. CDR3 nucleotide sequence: TGCGCCAGCAGCCGATACCTAGGAGACTATGGCTACACCTTC.

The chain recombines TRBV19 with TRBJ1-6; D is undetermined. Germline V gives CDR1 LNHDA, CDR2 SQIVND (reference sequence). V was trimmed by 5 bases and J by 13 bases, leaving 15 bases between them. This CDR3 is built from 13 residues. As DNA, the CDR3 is TGTGCCAGTAGTGTCACGACCGTGGAGCCCCTCCACTTT. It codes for CASSVTTVEPLHF.

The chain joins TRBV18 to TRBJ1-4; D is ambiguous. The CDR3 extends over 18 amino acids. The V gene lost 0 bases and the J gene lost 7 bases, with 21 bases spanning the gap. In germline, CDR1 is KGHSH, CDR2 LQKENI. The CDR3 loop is CASSPPGTAPPGSEKLFF. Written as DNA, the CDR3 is TGTGCCAGCTCACCACCGGGAACAGCGCCTCCTGGGAGTGAAAAACTGTTTTTT.

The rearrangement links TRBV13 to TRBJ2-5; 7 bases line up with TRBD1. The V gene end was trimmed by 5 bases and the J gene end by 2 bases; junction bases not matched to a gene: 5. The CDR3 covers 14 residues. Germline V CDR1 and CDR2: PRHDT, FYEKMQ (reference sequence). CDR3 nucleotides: TGTGCCAGCAGCGGACCGGGACAGCAAGAGACCCAGTACTTC. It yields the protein CASSGPGQQETQYF.

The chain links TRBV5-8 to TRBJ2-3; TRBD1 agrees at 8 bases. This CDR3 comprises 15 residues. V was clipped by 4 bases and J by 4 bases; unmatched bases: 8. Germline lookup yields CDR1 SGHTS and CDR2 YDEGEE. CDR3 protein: CASSRGQARADTQYF. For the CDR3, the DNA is TGTGCCAGCAGCAGGGGACAGGCTAGGGCAGATACGCAGTATTTT.

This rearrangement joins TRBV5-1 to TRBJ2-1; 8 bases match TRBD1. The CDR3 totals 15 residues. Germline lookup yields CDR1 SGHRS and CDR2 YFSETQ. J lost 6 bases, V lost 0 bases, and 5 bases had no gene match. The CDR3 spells CASSLGTGTGNEQFF. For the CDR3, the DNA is TGCGCCAGCAGCTTGGGGACAGGGACGGGCAATGAGCAGTTCTTC.

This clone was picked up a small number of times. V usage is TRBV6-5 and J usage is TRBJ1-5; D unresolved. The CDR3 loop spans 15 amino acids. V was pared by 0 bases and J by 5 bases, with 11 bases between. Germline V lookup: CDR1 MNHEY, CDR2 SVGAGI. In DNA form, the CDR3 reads TGTGCCAGCAGTTACTCGGGCCGTACCCATCAGCCCCAGCATTTT. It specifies CASSYSGRTHQPQHF.